The rows below give T cell receptor beta chains drawn from one sample of a study of cytomegalovirus exposure and HLA in healthy donors. Profiled with immunoSEQ multiplex PCR; TCRdb holds only in-frame clones, not every one. The table includes about 130,000 clones, roughly 10% detected once. The specimen sequenced was PBMCs. These receptors all stem from a woman under 30 in good health and CMV-seropositive. The CDR3 runs from the conserved cysteine through the conserved F or W. A D gene is named only where the DNA matches it firmly. Where a row states a size, it is once, few, many or the class of an expanded clone; other rows omit it.

V	D	J	size	DNA	CDR3
TRBV4-1	TRBD1	TRBJ1-4	few	TGCGCCAGCAGCCAAGAGGGACAGAATAATGAAAAACTGTTTTTT	CASSQEGQNNEKLFF
TRBV5-1	-	TRBJ1-3	-	TGCGCCAGCAGCTTGACAGACTCTGGAAACACCATATATTTT	CASSLTDSGNTIYF
TRBV19	TRBD2	TRBJ2-1	few	TGTGCCAGTAGTCTTGGACTAGCGGCTCATGAGCAGTTCTTC	CASSLGLAAHEQFF
TRBV29-1	TRBD1	TRBJ1-2	few	TGCAGCGTTGGTACCGGGACAGGTTATGGCTACACCTTC	CSVGTGTGYGYTF
TRBV6-4	-	TRBJ2-1	-	TGTGCCAGCAGTGTCCAACAGGGCTACTACAATGAGCAGTTCTTC	CASSVQQGYYNEQFF
TRBV6-6	-	TRBJ2-7	-	TGTGCCAGCAGTTACCTGACTTTCTACGAGCAGTACTTC	CASSYLTFYEQYF
TRBV4-1	TRBD1	TRBJ2-5	few	TGCGCCAGCAGCCAATACAGGGGTGAGACCCAGTACTTC	CASSQYRGETQYF
TRBV7-8	-	TRBJ1-5	few	TGTGCCAGCAGCTTAGTTCCGGGGACAACTTATAGCAATCAGCCCCAGCATTTT	CASSLVPGTTYSNQPQHF
TRBV27	TRBD1	TRBJ1-2	few	TGTGCCAGCAGGACAGGGGACGGCGGCTACACCTTC	CASRTGDGGYTF
TRBV9	TRBD1	TRBJ2-7	-	TGTGCCAGCAGCGGGGGACAGGGGGGCTACGAGCAGTACTTC	CASSGGQGGYEQYF
TRBV27	-	TRBJ1-2	few	TGTGCCAGCAGACAGGGCGGTGGCTACACCTTC	CASRQGGGYTF
TRBV18	TRBD1	TRBJ1-5	few	TGTGCCAGCTCACCACAAGGGGGCCAGGGTCAGCCCCAGCATTTT	CASSPQGGQGQPQHF
TRBV7-9	-	TRBJ1-1	-	TGTGCCAGCAGCTGGGATGACAGACTTGAAGCTTTCTTT	CASSWDDRLEAFF
TRBV19	-	TRBJ2-7	-	TGTGCCAGTAGTATACATCCGCGAAGCGAGCAGTACTTC	CASSIHPRSEQYF
TRBV30	-	TRBJ2-2	few	TGTGCCTGGACTAGCCGGTTGGAATCCGGGGAGCTGTTTTTT	CAWTSRLESGELFF
TRBV30	-	TRBJ1-5	few	TGTGCCTGGAGTGCTCAGGGGAGTCAGCCCCAGCATTTT	CAWSAQGSQPQHF
TRBV28	TRBD1	TRBJ1-4	few	TGTGCCAGCAGTTCTTCACCGACAGGGGGTAATGAAAAACTGTTTTTT	CASSSSPTGGNEKLFF
TRBV6-5	-	TRBJ1-1	-	TGTGCCAGCAGTTACACTGAGAGAACTGAAGCTTTCTTT	CASSYTERTEAFF
TRBV27	-	TRBJ2-7	few	TGTGCCAGCAGTTTATTAAACCCGCCCTCTAACGAGCAGTACTTC	CASSLLNPPSNEQYF
TRBV6-1	TRBD1	TRBJ2-7	-	TGTGCCAGCAGTGAGAAGCCCGGGACAGGTTTCGACGAGCAGTACTTC	CASSEKPGTGFDEQYF
TRBV28	TRBD2	TRBJ2-5	-	TGTGCCAGCAGTTTCTTTGGGACTAGCGGCTCGTACCAAGAGACCCAGTACTTC	CASSFFGTSGSYQETQYF
TRBV14	-	TRBJ1-1	few	TGTGCCAGCACCGTGATTAGGAACACTGAAGCTTTCTTT	CASTVIRNTEAFF